This T cell receptor beta chain comes out of a study of regulatory T cells in long-lasting Graves disease. The time point was: persistent/refractory GD, antithyroid drugs over 5 years with positive TRAb. The TCR library was made from RNA that had been extracted from PBMCs in TRIzol. V shed 6 bases and J shed 4 bases, with 15 bases lying between them. Germline lookup yields CDR1 MDHEN and CDR2 SYDVKM. This CDR3 region has 14 residues. There are many counts of this clonotype. To make TCR beta libraries, researchers used iRepertoire HTBI primers and Arm-PCR of CDR3 regions. TCRdb recomputed calls from the multiplex PCR reads with MiXCR, one row per CDR3 protein. The sample shows about 660,000 distinct CDR3 sequences, 30% of them seen only once.

The input for sequencing was peripheral blood mononuclear cells (PBMCs), taken when the disease was refractory, from a patient treated with antithyroid drugs. The receptor's source is a female donor with Graves disease. This chain connects TRBV28 to TRBJ1-1; maybe TRBD1 (6 bases). The DNA for the CDR3 is TGTGCCAGCAGCCCTGTGGGGGGCGGCACTGAAGCTTTCTTT. Its translation is CASSPVGGGTEAFF.